This paragraph reports one T cell receptor beta chain. The antigen is unknown. The data belong to a study of beta chain features in type 1 diabetes. Study at large: Sorted cells, some 110,000,000 in number, were examined across all samples. Study-wide results and caveats: Shortening of TCRB CDR3s, moderate but significant, appeared in all four CD4+ subsets of Type 1 diabetes patients. Sampled from patients, naive, central memory and Treg TCRB repertoires appeared more similar than those sampled from healthy donors. PCR, the amplification step, might favor shorter templates, equally in patients and controls.

CDR3 length: 15 amino acids. Trimming cost V 2 bases and J 5 bases, with 13 bases left between them. CDR1 MGHDK and CDR2 SYGVNS come from the germline V gene. Averaging approximately 120 mL, one heparinised blood draw came from each individual donor. Every bit of the isolated RNA underwent reverse transcription, so sequencing read expressed TCRB transcripts. TCRdb keeps only in-frame clones here, not all; method: immunoSEQ multiplex PCR. Of about 260,000 clones listed, 20% were seen once; the top ten hold 0.028%. This chain joins TRBV25-1 and TRBJ1-5, with D perhaps TRBD1 (5 bases). The sequencing input was naive CD4+ T cells from blood. The clonotype originates from a woman in her thirties or forties with type 1 diabetes. The CDR3, as DNA: TGTGCCAGCAGTGAAGCGGGGGGAGCACATCAGCCCCAGCATTTT. Encoded protein: CASSEAGGAHQPQHF.